The clone carrying this T cell receptor beta chain was counted many times. Antigen specificity is unknown. This sample is part of a study of T-cell reconstitution after alpha-beta-depleted transplantation in children. Notes on the study in general: By about two months after transplant, alpha-beta T cells reportedly arose from several hundred graft clones that had expanded. At day 60, the high TCRbeta diversity found in some patients originated from recipient T cells and thymic progenitors that had survived. Counts and diversity of T cells one year after transplant came mostly from newly produced T cells.

Unique molecular identifiers were incorporated during preparation of the TCRbeta library. TCRdb re-called the PCR reads with MiXCR, one entry per CDR3 protein. The repertoire consists of approximately 650,000 distinct CDR3 sequences, with about an eighth occurring once and the leading ten covering 0.79%. In germline, CDR1 is SGHTA, CDR2 FQGNSA. This CDR3 is built from 16 residues. V trimming: 2 bases; J trimming: 8 bases; junction bases outside the gene matches: 9. This sample comprised PBMCs, obtained before TCRalphabeta/CD19-depleted stem cell transplant. The TCR was taken from a girl under 10 years old with congenital amegakaryocytic thrombocytopenia, due to receive a stem cell transplant. The V gene is TRBV7-2, the J gene TRBJ2-1; 10 bases map to TRBD2. In DNA, the CDR3 is TGTGCCAGCAGCTTAAGTTTTGGGACTAGCGTTTATGAGCAGTTCTTC. Its protein product is CASSLSFGTSVYEQFF. Combining the CDR3 with reference TRBV7-2 and TRBJ2-1 gives the whole variable domain GAGVSQSPSNKVTEKGKDVELRCDPISGHTALYWYRQSLGQGLEFLIYFQGNSAPDKSGLPSDRFSAERTGGSVSTLTIQRTQQEDSAVYLCASSLSFGTSVYEQFFGPGTRLTVL.